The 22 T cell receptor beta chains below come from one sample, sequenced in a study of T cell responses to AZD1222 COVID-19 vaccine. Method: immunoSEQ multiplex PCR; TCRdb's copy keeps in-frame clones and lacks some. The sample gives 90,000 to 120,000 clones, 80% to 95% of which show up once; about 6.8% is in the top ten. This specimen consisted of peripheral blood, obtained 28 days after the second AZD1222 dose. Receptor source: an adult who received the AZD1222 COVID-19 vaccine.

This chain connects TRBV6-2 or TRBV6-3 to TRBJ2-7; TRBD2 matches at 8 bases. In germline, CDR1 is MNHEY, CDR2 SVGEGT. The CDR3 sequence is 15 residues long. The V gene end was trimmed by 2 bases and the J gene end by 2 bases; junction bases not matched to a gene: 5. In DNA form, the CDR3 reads TGTGCCAGCAGTTACAGTAGCGGGGCCACCTACGAGCAGTACTTC. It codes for CASSYSSGATYEQYF.

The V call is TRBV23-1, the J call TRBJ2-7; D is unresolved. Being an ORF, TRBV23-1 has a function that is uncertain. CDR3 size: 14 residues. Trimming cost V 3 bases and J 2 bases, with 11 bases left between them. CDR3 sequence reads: CASSQINEPYEQYF. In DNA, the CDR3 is TGCGCCAGCAGTCAGATAAACGAACCCTACGAGCAGTACTTC.

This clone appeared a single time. This chain's CDR3 is CASSERTKEPQHF. Written as DNA, the CDR3 is TGTGCCAGCAGTGAAAGGACCAAGGAGCCCCAGCATTTT. The V call is TRBV6-1, the J call TRBJ1-5; D call uncertain. Germline CDR1 is MNHNS and CDR2 is SASEGT. This CDR3 has 13 amino acids. V lost 2 bases, J lost 8 bases, and 10 bases lay in between.

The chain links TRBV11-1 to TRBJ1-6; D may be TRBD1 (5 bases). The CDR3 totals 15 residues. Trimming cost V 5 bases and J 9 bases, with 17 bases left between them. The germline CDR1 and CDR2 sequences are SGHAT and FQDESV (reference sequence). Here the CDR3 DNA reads TGTGCCAGCAGCCCGGCTGGGGCCCGAATTTCACCCCTCCACTTT. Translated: CASSPAGARISPLHF.

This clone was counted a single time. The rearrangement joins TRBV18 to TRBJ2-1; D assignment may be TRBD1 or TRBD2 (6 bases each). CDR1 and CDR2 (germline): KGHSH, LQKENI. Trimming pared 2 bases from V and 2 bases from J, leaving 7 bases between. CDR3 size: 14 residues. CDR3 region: CASSPGGPYNEQFF. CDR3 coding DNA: TGTGCCAGCTCACCAGGGGGGCCCTACAATGAGCAGTTCTTC.

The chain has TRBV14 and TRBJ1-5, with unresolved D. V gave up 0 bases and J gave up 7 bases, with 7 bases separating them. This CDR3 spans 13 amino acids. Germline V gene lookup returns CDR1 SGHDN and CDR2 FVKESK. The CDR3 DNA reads TGTGCCAGCAGCCAAGATTTGGGGCAGCCCCAGCATTTT. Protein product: CASSQDLGQPQHF.

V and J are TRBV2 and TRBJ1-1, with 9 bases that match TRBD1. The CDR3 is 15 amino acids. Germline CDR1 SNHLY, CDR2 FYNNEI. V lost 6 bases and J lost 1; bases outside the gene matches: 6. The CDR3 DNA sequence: TGTGCCAGCAGGAGAGGGACAGGGTCGAACACTGAAGCTTTCTTT. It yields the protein CASRRGTGSNTEAFF.

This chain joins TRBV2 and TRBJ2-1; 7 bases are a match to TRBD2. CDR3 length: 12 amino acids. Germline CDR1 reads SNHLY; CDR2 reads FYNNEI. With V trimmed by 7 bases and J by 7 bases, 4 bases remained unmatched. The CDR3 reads CASTLALNEQFF. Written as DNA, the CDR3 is TGTGCCAGCACACTAGCGCTAAATGAGCAGTTCTTC.

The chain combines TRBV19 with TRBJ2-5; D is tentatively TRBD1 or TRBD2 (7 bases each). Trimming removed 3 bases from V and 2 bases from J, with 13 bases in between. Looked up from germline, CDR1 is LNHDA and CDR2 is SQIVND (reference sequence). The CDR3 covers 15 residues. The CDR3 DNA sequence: TGTGCCAGTAGTATGGGGGGGACAGCACAAGAGACCCAGTACTTC. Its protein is CASSMGGTAQETQYF.

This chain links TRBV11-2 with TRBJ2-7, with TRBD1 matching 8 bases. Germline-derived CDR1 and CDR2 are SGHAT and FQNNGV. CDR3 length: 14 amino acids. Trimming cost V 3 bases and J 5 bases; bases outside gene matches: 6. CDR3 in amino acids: CASSLMGQVNEQYF. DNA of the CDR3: TGTGCCAGCAGCTTGATGGGACAGGTCAACGAGCAGTACTTC.

The CDR3 nucleotides read TGTGCCAGCTCACCAGATGGTGGCAATCAGCCCCAGCATTTT. Translating gives CASSPDGGNQPQHF. The genes are TRBV18 and TRBJ1-5; D is unresolved. V lost 2 bases and J lost 2, with 7 bases in between. The germline gives CDR1 KGHSH, CDR2 LQKENI. The CDR3 is made up of 14 amino acids.

The CDR3 sequence is CASSEYFGSTDTQYF. The CDR3, as DNA: TGTGCCAGCAGTGAATATTTCGGCAGTACAGATACGCAGTATTTT. V usage is TRBV25-1 and J usage is TRBJ2-3; D not resolved. The CDR3 is 15 amino acids. Looked up from germline, CDR1 is MGHDK and CDR2 is SYGVNS. The germline V and J ends were trimmed by 0 bases and 3 bases, with 10 bases remaining between them.

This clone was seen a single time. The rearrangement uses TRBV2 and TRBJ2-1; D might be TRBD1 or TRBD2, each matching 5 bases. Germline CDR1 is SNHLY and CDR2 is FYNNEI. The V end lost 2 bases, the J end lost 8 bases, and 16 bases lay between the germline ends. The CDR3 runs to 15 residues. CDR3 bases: TGTGCCAGCAGTGAATGGGGACCCCTTCCATATGAGCAGTTCTTC. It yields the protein CASSEWGPLPYEQFF.

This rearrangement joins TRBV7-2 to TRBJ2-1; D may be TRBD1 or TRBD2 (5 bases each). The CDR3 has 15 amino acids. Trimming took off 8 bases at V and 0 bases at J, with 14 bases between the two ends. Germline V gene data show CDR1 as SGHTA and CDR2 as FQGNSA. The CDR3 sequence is CASQSGPYSYNEQFF. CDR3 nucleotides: TGTGCCAGCCAATCGGGACCATACTCCTACAATGAGCAGTTCTTC. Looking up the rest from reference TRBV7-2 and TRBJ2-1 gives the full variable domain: GAGVSQSPSNKVTEKGKDVELRCDPISGHTALYWYRQSLGQGLEFLIYFQGNSAPDKSGLPSDRFSAERTGGSVSTLTIQRTQQEDSAVYLCASQSGPYSYNEQFFGPGTRLTVL.

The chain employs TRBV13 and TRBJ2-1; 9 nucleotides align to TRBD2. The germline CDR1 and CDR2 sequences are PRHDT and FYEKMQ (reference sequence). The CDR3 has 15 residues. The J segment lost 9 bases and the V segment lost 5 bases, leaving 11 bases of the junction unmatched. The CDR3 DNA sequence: TGTGCCAGCAGCCCCTCGGGCGGGAGGGCCGTTGAGCAGTTCTTC. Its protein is CASSPSGGRAVEQFF.

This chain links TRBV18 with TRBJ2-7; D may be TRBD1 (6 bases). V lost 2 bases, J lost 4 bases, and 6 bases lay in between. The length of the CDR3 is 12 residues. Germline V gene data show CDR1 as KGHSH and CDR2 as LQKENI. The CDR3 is CASSPGQYEQYF. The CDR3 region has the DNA TGTGCCAGCTCACCAGGACAGTACGAGCAGTACTTC.

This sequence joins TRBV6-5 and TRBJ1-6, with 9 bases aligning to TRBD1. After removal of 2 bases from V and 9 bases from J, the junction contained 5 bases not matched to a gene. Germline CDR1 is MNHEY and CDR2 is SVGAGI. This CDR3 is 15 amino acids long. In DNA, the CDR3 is TGTGCCAGCAGTTACGTGGACAGGGGTGGTTCACCCCTCCACTTT. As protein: CASSYVDRGGSPLHF.

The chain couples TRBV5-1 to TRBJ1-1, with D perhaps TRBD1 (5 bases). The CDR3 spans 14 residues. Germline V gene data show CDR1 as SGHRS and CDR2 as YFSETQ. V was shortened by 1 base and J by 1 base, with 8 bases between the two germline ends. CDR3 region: CASSLYGANTEAFF. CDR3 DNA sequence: TGCGCCAGCAGCTTGTATGGGGCGAACACTGAAGCTTTCTTT.

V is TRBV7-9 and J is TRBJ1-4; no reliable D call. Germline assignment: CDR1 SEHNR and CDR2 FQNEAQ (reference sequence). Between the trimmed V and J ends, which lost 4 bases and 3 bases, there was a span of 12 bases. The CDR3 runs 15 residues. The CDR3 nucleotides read TGTGCCAGCAGCTCAAATTCGGCAGCTAATGAAAAACTGTTTTTT. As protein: CASSSNSAANEKLFF. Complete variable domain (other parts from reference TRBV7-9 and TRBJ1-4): DTGVSQNPRHKITKRGQNVTFRCDPISEHNRLYWYRQTLGQGPEFLTYFQNEAQLEKSRLLSDRFSAERPKGSFSTLEIQRTEQGDSAMYLCASSSNSAANEKLFFGSGTQLSVL.

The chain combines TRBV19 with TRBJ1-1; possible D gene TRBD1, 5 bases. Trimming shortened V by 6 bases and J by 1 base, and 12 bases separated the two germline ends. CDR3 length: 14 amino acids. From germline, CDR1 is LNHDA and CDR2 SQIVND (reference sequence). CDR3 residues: CASRHGTSNTEAFF. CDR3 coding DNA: TGTGCCAGTAGACACGGGACCTCGAACACTGAAGCTTTCTTT.

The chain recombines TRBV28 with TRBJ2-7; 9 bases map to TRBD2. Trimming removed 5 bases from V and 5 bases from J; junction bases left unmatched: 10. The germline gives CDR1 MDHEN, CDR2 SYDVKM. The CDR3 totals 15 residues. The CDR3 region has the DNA TGTGCCAGCAGTCCCTTTAGCGGGAGATTGAACGAGCAGTACTTC. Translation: CASSPFSGRLNEQYF.

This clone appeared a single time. Here the CDR3 reads CAISEGGDGYTF. The CDR3 nucleotides read TGTGCCATCAGTGAGGGGGGTGATGGCTACACCTTC. V gene TRBV10-3 combines with J gene TRBJ1-2; maybe TRBD1 (5 bases). The V end was cut by 2 bases, the J end by 6 bases, with 7 bases between. The CDR3 loop spans 12 amino acids. Germline V gene lookup returns CDR1 ENHRY and CDR2 SYGVKD.